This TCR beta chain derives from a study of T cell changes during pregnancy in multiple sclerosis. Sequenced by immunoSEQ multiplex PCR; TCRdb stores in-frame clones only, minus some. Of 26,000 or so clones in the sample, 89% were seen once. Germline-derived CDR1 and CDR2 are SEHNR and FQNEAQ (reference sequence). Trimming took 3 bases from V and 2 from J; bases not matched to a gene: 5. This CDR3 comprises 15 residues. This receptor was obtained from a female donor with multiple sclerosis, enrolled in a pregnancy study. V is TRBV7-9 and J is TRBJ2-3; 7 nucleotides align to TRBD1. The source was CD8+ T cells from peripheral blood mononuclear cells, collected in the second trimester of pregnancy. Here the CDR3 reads CASSFRDRFTDTQYF. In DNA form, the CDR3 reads TGTGCCAGCAGCTTCCGGGACAGATTCACAGATACGCAGTATTTT.